This T cell receptor beta chain was retrieved from a study of blood T cell repertoires in COVID-19. Study as a whole: PBMCs, B-cell-depleted T cells, or T cells were the source of the cDNA or gDNA that made up the material.

Sequencing was performed with immunoSEQ multiplex PCR; in TCRdb, only in-frame clones are kept and a portion is missing. The repertoire holds fewer than 150,000 clones, with 82% as singletons. Germline values: CDR1 MDHEN, CDR2 SYDVKM. This CDR3 is 13 amino acids long. Deletions cut 6 bases from V and 3 bases from J, with 12 bases between. The chain couples TRBV28 to TRBJ2-7; no reliable D call. This TCR derives from a woman of 80 years or more with acute or convalescent COVID-19. The sample was peripheral blood. The CDR3 DNA reads as TGTGCCAGCAGCGTCACGGGTTACTACGAGCAGTACTTC. Its translation: CASSVTGYYEQYF.